This TCR beta chain was captured by sequencing in a study of T cell responses to AZD1222 COVID-19 vaccine. V shed 0 bases and J shed 5 bases, with 16 bases lying between them. Germline loops: CDR1 SGHTS, CDR2 YDEGEE. This CDR3 has 16 residues. General study results and limits: Only a handful of individuals given AZD1222 were seropositive at baseline. Unmutated variant regions are reportedly the target of nearly half of TCRs that are spike-specific. The breadth and depth of Spike-specific TCRs increased once two AZD1222 doses had been given.

For this clone: What it binds is unknown.

Sequencing was performed with immunoSEQ multiplex PCR; in TCRdb, only in-frame clones are kept and a portion is missing. The table lists 100,000 or so clones, roughly nine tenths of them singletons, with 2% to 2.5% in the top ten. The TCR sequence derives from an adult who received the AZD1222 COVID-19 vaccine. The material sequenced was peripheral blood, taken 28 days after the second AZD1222 dose. This rearrangement joins TRBV5-8 to TRBJ2-3, with D tentatively TRBD2 (6 bases). The CDR3 sequence: CASSLATSLEGDTQYF. CDR3 coding DNA: TGTGCCAGCAGCTTGGCAACTAGCCTTGAGGGAGATACGCAGTATTTT.